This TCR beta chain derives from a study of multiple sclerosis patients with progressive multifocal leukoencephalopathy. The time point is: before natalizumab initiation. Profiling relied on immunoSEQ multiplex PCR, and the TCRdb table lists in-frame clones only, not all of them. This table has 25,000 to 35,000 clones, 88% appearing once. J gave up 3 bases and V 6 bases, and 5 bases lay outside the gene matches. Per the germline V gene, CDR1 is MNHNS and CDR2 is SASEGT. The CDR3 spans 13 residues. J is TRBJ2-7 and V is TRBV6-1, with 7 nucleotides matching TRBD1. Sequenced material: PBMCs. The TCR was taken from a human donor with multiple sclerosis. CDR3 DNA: TGTGCCAGCAGCCCGGGACAGAGCTACGAGCAGTACTTC. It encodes CASSPGQSYEQYF.